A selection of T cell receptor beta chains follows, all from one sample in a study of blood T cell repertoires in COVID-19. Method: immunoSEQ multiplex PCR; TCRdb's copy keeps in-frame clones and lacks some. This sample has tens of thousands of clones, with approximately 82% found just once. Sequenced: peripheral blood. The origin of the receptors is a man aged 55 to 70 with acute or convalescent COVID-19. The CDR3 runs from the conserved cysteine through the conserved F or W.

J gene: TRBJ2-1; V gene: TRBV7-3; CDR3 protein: CASSLGLADNEQFF
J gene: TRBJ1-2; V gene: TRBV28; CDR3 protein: CASSPPPPVNYGYTF
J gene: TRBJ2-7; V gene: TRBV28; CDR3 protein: CASSFGTGGPYEQYF
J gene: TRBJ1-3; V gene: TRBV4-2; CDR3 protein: CASSQDLTGGLSGNTIYF
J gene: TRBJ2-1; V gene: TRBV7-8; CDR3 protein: CASSLRGGGTTSRYNEQFF
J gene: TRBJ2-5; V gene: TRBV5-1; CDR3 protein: CASSPGTLQETQYF
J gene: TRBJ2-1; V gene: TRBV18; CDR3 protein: CASSPLRRKINEQFF
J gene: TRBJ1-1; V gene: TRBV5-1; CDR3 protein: CASSLKVQTGAWGTEAFF
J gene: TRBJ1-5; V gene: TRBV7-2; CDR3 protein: CASSLAGRIYSNQPQHF
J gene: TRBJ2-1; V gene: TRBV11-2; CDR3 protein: CASSPVAIAGGRNEQFF
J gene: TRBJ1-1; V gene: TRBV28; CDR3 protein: CASRGQGNTEAFF
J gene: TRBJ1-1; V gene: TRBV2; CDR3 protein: CASSGTGYRDTEAFF
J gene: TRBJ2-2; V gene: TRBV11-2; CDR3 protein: CASSPGGVGELFF
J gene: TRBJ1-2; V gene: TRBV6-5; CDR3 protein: CASSWGAGYTF
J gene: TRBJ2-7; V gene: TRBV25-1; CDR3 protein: CASSPGTGSEQYF
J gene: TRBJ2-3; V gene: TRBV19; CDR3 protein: CASRGSGGSTDTQYF
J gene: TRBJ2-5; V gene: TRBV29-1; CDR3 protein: CSVVPVQETQYF
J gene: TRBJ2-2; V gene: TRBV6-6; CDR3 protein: CASSRTDTGELFF
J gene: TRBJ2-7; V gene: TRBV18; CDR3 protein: CASSQKGGRGEQYF
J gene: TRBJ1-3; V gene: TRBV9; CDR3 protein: CASSVEKTGIRNTIYF
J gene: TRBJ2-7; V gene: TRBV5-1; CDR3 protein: CASSSQGPYEQYF
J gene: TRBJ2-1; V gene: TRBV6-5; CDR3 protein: CASRNNYGDEQFF
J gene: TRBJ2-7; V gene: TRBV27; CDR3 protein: CASRTGFGEQYF
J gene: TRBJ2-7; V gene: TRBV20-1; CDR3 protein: CSASGLAGYEQYF
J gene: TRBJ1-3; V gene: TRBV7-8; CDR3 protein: CASSFQAFSGNTIYF
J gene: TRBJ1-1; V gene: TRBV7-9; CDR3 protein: CASSLNRRVVLGAEAFF
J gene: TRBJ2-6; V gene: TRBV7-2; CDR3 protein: CASSQRTGHTGGANVLTF